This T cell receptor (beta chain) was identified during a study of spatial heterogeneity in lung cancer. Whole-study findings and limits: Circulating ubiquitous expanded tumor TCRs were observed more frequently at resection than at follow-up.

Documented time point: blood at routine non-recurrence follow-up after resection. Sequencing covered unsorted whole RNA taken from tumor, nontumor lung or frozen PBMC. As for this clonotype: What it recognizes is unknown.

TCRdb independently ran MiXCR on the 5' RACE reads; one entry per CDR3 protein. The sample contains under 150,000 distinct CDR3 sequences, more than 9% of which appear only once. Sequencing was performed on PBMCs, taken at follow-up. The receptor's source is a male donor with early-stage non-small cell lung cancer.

The CDR3 spells CASSLDSRSTDTQYF. DNA for the CDR3: TGTGCCAGCAGCTTAGACTCGCGGAGTACAGATACGCAGTATTTT. The V call is TRBV11-3, the J call TRBJ2-3; D is unresolved. The germline V and J ends were trimmed by 0 bases and 3 bases, with 10 bases remaining between them. Germline CDR1 SGHNT, CDR2 YENEEA. CDR3 length: 15 amino acids.